This TCR beta chain was sequenced for a study of T cell responses to AZD1222 COVID-19 vaccine. Study-level findings and limits: CD4 TCRs associated with vaccination spanned spike, dominating at 160-218 and 743-854. Spike-specific TCR repertoires showed rising breadth and depth after two AZD1222 doses. It was only after the peak T cell response that any repertoires were sampled.

A note on this clone: Its antigen is currently unknown.

Assay: immunoSEQ multiplex PCR; the TCRdb copy retains only in-frame clones and omits some. This sample has about 90,000 clones; around nine tenths occur once, and the top ten carry 5.2%. The clonotype was recovered from an adult in good health. The sample was peripheral blood, taken on day 0 of MenACWY control vaccination.

DNA for the CDR3: TGTGCCAGCAGCTCGTCCTGGCAGCCCTTCTATGGCTACACCTTC. This sequence encodes CASSSSWQPFYGYTF. V gene TRBV5-5 combines with J gene TRBJ1-2; D remains ambiguous. V was trimmed by 3 bases and J by 4 bases, leaving 16 bases between them. The CDR3 contains 15 residues. CDR1 and CDR2 from the germline V gene are SGHKS and YYEKEE (reference sequence).